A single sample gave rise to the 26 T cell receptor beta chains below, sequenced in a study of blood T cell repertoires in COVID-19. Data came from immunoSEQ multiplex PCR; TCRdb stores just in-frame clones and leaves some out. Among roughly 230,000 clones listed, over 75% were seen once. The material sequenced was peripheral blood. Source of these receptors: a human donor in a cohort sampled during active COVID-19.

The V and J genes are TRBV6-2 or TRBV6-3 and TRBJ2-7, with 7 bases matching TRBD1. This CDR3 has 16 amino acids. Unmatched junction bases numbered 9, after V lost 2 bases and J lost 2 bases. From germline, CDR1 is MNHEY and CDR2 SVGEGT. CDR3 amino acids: CASSYVQGQPTYEQYF. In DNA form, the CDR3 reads TGTGCCAGCAGTTACGTTCAGGGACAGCCGACCTACGAGCAGTACTTC.

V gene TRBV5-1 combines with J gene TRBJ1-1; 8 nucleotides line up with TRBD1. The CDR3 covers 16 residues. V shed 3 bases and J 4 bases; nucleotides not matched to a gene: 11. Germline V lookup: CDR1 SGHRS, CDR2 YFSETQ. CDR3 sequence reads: CASSSHDRGGSTEAFF. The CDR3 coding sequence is TGCGCCAGCAGCTCACACGACAGGGGCGGGAGCACTGAAGCTTTCTTT.

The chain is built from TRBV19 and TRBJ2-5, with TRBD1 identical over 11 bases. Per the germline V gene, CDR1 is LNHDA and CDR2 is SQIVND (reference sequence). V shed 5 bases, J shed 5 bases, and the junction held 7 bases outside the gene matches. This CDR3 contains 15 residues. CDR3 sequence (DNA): TGTGCCAGTAGTGGTAGGACAGGGGGCTTGGAGACCCAGTACTTC. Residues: CASSGRTGGLETQYF.

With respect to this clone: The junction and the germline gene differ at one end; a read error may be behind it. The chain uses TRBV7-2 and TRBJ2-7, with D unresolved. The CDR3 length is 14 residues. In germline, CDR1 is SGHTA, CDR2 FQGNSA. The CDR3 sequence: CASSVAWRAYEQYF. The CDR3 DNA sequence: TGTGCCAGCAGCGTAGCCTGGAGAGCCTACGAGCAGTACTTC.

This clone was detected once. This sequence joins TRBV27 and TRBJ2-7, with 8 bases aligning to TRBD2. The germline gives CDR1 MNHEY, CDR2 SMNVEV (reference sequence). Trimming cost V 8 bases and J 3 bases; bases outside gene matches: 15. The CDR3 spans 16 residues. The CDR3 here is CASGLFLVAGIYEQYF. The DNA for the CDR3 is TGTGCCAGCGGCCTCTTTTTAGTAGCGGGGATCTACGAGCAGTACTTC.

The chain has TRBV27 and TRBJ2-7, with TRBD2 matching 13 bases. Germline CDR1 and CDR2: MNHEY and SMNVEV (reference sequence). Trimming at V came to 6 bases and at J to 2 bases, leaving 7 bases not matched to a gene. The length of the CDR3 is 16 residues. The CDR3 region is CASSREGTSGTYEQYF. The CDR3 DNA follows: TGTGCCAGCAGCCGTGAAGGGACTAGCGGGACCTACGAGCAGTACTTC.

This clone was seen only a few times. For the CDR3, the DNA is TGTGCCAGCAGTACTTACCGGGACAGGGGCTACGAGCAGTACTTC. It codes for CASSTYRDRGYEQYF. The chain joins TRBV6-2 or TRBV6-3 to TRBJ2-7; the match to TRBD1 covers 10 bases. The J segment lost 3 bases and the V segment lost 5 bases, leaving 7 bases of the junction unmatched. CDR1 and CDR2 from the germline V gene are MNHEY and SVGEGT. CDR3 length: 15 amino acids.

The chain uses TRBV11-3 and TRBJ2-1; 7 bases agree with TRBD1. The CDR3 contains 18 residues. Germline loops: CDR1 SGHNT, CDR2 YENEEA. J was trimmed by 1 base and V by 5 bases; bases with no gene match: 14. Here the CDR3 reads CASSPLSRGTDSYNEQFF. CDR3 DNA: TGTGCCAGCAGCCCACTATCTAGGGGGACAGATTCCTACAATGAGCAGTTCTTC.

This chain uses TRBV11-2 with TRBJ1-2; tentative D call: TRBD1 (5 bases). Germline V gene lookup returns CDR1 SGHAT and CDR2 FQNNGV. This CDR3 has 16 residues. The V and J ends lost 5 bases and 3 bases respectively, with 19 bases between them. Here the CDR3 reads CASSPRVWGADYGYTF. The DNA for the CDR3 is TGTGCCAGCAGCCCTCGAGTTTGGGGCGCCGACTATGGCTACACCTTC.

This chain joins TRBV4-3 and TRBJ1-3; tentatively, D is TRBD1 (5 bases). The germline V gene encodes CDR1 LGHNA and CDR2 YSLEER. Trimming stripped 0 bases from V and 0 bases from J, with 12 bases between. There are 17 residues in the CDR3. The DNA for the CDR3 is TGCGCCAGCAGCCAAGACCTCACAGGAGCCTCTGGAAACACCATATATTTT. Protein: CASSQDLTGASGNTIYF.

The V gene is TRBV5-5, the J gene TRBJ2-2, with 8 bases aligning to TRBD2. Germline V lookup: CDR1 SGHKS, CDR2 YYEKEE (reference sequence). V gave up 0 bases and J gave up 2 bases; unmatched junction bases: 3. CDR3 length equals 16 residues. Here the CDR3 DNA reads TGTGCCAGCAGCTTGGTTAGCGGGGCAAACACCGGGGAGCTGTTTTTT. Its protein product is CASSLVSGANTGELFF.

This chain's CDR3 is CASSLASSGTYEQYF. In DNA, the CDR3 is TGTGCCAGCAGCTTAGCATCTAGCGGGACTTACGAGCAGTACTTC. The chain employs TRBV5-4 and TRBJ2-7; 9 nucleotides match TRBD2. Germline V gene lookup returns CDR1 SGHNT and CDR2 YYREEE (reference sequence). The CDR3 is made up of 15 amino acids. V gave up 2 bases and J gave up 4 bases; unmatched junction bases: 7.

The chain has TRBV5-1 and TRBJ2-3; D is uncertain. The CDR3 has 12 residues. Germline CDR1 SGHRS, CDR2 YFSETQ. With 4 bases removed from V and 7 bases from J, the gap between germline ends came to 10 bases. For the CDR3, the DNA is TGCGCCAGCAGCGTGGCCTCCCATACGCAGTATTTT. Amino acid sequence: CASSVASHTQYF.

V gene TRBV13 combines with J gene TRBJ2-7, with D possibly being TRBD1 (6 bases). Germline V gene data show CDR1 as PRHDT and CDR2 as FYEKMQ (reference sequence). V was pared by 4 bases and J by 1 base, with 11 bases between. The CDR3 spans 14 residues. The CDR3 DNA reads TGTGCCAGCAGCTCTCCGACAGGATCCTACGAGCAGTACTTC. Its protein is CASSSPTGSYEQYF. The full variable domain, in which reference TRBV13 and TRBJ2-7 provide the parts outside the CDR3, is AAGVIQSPRHLIKEKRETATLKCYPIPRHDTVYWYQQGPGQDPQFLISFYEKMQSDKGSIPDRFSAQQFSDYHSELNMSSLELGDSALYFCASSSPTGSYEQYFGPGTRLTVT.

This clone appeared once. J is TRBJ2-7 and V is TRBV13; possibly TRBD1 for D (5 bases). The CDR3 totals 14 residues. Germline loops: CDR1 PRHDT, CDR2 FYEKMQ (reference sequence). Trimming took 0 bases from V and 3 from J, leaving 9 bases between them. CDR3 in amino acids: CASSLGSRGYEQYF. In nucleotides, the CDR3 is TGTGCCAGCAGCTTAGGCTCTAGGGGCTACGAGCAGTACTTC.

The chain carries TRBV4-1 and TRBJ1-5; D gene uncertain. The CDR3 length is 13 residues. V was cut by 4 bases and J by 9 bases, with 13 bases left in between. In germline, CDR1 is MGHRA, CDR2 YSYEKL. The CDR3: CASSLTIERPQHF. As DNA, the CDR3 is TGCGCCAGCAGCCTTACCATCGAGCGGCCCCAGCATTTT.

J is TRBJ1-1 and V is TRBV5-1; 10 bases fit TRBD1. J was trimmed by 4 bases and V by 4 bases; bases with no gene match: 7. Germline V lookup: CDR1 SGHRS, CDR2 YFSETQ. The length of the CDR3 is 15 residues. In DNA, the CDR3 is TGCGCCAGCAGCGAAGGACAGGGGGAGGGCACTGAAGCTTTCTTT. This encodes CASSEGQGEGTEAFF.

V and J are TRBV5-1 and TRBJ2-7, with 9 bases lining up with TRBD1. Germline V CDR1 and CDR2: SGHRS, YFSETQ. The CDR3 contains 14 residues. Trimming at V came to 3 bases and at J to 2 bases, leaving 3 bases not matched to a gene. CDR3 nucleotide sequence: TGCGCCAGCAGCTGGGGGGACAGGGCCTACGAGCAGTACTTC. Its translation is CASSWGDRAYEQYF. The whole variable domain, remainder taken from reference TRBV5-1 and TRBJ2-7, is KAGVTQTPRYLIKTRGQQVTLSCSPISGHRSVSWYQQTPGQGLQFLFEYFSETQRNKGNFPGRFSGRQFSNSRSEMNVSTLELGDSALYLCASSWGDRAYEQYFGPGTRLTVT.

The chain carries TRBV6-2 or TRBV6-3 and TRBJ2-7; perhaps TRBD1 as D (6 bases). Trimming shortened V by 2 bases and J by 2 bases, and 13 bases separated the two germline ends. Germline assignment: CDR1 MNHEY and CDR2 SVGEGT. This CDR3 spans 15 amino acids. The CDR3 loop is CASSYPGTPTYEQYF. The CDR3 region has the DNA TGTGCCAGCAGTTACCCTGGGACACCAACCTACGAGCAGTACTTC.

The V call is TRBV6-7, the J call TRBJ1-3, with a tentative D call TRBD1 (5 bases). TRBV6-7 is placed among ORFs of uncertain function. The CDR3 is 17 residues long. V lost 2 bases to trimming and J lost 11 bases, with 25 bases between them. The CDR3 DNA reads TGTGCCAGCAGTTACCCACCGGGACTTAGGCTATCCCTTCCCATATATTTT. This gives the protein CASSYPPGLRLSLPIYF.

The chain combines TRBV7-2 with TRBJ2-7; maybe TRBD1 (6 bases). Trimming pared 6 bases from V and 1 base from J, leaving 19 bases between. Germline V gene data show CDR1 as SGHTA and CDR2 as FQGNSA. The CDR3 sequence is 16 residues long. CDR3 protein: CASRFRRGVGSYEQYF. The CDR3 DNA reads TGTGCCAGCAGGTTCCGCAGGGGCGTAGGGTCCTACGAGCAGTACTTC.

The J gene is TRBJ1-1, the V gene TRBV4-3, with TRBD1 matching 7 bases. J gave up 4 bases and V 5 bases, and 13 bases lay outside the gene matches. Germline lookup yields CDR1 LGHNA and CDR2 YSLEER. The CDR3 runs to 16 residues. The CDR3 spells CASSGSLGTEGTEAFF. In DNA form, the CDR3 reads TGCGCCAGCAGCGGGTCGTTGGGGACAGAGGGCACTGAAGCTTTCTTT.

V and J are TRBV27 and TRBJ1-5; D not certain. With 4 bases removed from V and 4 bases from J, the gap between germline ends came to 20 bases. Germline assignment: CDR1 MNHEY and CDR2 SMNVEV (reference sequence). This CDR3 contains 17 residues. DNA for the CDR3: TGTGCCAGCAGTTCCTCCTCTCTCGGGTTCCGGAATCAGCCCCAGCATTTT. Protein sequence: CASSSSSLGFRNQPQHF.

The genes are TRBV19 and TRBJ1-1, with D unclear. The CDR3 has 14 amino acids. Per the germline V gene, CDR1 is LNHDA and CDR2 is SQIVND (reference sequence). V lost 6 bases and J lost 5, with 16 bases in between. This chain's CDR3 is CASRRTTTRTEAFF. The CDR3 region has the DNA TGTGCCAGTAGGAGGACTACCACACGGACTGAAGCTTTCTTT.

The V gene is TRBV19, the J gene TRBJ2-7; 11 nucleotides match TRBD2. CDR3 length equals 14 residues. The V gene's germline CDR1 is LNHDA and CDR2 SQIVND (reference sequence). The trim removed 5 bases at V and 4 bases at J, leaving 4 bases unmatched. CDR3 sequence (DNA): TGTGCCAGTAGTCTTCGGACTAGCGGGTACGAGCAGTACTTC. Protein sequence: CASSLRTSGYEQYF.

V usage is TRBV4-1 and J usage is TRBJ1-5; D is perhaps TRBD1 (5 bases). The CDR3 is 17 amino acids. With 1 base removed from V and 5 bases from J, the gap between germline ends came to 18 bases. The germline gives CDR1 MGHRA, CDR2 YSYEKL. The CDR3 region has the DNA TGCGCCAGCAGCCAAGTCGATAGGGCGCTAGGGGATCAGCCCCAGCATTTT. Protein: CASSQVDRALGDQPQHF.